This is a list of T cell receptor beta chains from one sample in a study of blood T cell repertoires in COVID-19. Method: immunoSEQ multiplex PCR; TCRdb's copy keeps in-frame clones and lacks some. The sample lists about 310,000 clones; approximately 89% were seen once. Input material: peripheral blood. These receptors were obtained from a woman in her forties or fifties who had recovered from COVID-19. Each CDR3 is given with its conserved first and last residue. A D gene is named only where the DNA matches it firmly. Clone size is shown for a subset of rows, as once, few, many or a class of expanded clone.

>TRBV6-5|TRBJ2-7|NA|NA
TGTGCCAGCAGTCCGGGGTGGAACGAGCAGTACTTC
CASSPGWNEQYF
>TRBV10-2|TRBJ1-1|TRBD1|NA
TGCGCCAGCAGTGAGAAGGGGTCGACAGGGACTAACACTGAAGCTTTCTTT
CASSEKGSTGTNTEAFF
>TRBV11-2|TRBJ2-1|NA|NA
TGTGCCAGCAGCTTAATTTTTGGGGCCACCTACAATGAGCAGTTCTTC
CASSLIFGATYNEQFF
>TRBV18|TRBJ1-2|NA|NA
TGTGCCAGCTCACCAAGCGGTGCGAGAGACTATGGCTACACCTTC
CASSPSGARDYGYTF
>TRBV11-3|TRBJ1-5|TRBD1|NA
TGTGCCAGCAGCCTCCGGAGAGTTGGGGACAGGGCAGGACAGCCCCAGCATTTT
CASSLRRVGDRAGQPQHF
>TRBV6-2/TRBV6-3|TRBJ2-4|TRBD2|NA
TGTGCCAGCAGTTACGCGGGGGTCTTCGGTAACATTCAGTACTTC
CASSYAGVFGNIQYF
>TRBV5-1|TRBJ1-4|TRBD1|NA
TGCGCCAGCAGCCCAGGACAGGGAGTGGTTGCTAATGAAAAACTGTTTTTT
CASSPGQGVVANEKLFF
>TRBV29-1|TRBJ2-3|TRBD2|NA
TGCAGCGTTACTAGCGGGCTCACAGATACGCAGTATTTT
CSVTSGLTDTQYF
>TRBV7-3|TRBJ2-1|TRBD1|NA
TGTGCCAGCAGCGGAGACAGGGGCCTGAACAATGAGCAGTTCTTC
CASSGDRGLNNEQFF
>TRBV19|TRBJ2-1|NA|NA
TGTGCCAGTAGTATCTCCAATGAGCAGTTCTTC
CASSISNEQFF
>TRBV11-2|TRBJ2-7|NA|NA
TGTGCCAGCAGCACGGGACAAACCTACGAGCAGTACTTC
CASSTGQTYEQYF
>TRBV27|TRBJ2-3|TRBD2|NA
TGTGCCAGCAGTTTCTACGGGACTAGCGGGGTCACTAGCACAGATACGCAGTATTTT
CASSFYGTSGVTSTDTQYF
>TRBV19|TRBJ1-6|NA|NA
TGTGCCGCCAACGGGGGGTCTTATAATTCACCCCTCCACTTT
CAANGGSYNSPLHF
>TRBV30|TRBJ2-5|NA|NA
TGTGCCTGGAGTTCGACAGCTTTGTACCAAGAGACCCAGTACTTC
CAWSSTALYQETQYF
>TRBV29-1|TRBJ2-7|NA|NA
TGCAGCGCTCCCAAGGACAGCCCCTACGAGCAGTACTTC
CSAPKDSPYEQYF
>TRBV6-1|TRBJ2-7|TRBD1|once
TGTGCCAGCAGTGATAGGCAGGGGGCGCGGTACGAGCAGTACTTC
CASSDRQGARYEQYF
>TRBV5-4|TRBJ2-1|NA|NA
TGTGCCAGCAGCTTGGCCGGCAGGCCCTCCTACAATGAGCAGTTCTTC
CASSLAGRPSYNEQFF
>TRBV2|TRBJ1-1|TRBD1|NA
TGTGCCAGCAGTGAGAGTTCACGAACAGGGGCTGTGAACACTGAAGCTTTCTTT
CASSESSRTGAVNTEAFF
>TRBV19|TRBJ1-4|NA|NA
TGTGCCAGTAAATTTGCAGGGGTTAATGAAAAACTGTTTTTT
CASKFAGVNEKLFF
>TRBV4-3|TRBJ1-2|TRBD1|NA
TGCGCCAGCAGCCAACAACAGGGGACTAACTATGGCTACACCTTC
CASSQQQGTNYGYTF
>TRBV28|TRBJ2-7|TRBD2|NA
TGTGCCAGCAGTTCCCCGGGACTAGCGGGGTCCTACGAGCAGTACTTC
CASSSPGLAGSYEQYF
>TRBV24-1|TRBJ1-2|TRBD1|NA
TGTGCCACCAGCTCCGGACAGGGGGCTAGTGGCTACACCTTC
CATSSGQGASGYTF
>TRBV6-6|TRBJ1-2|TRBD1|NA
TGTGCCAGCAGTCGAGACGGGACAGGGTTGAGAAACCGCTATGGCTACACCTTC
CASSRDGTGLRNRYGYTF
>TRBV29-1|TRBJ2-3|TRBD2|once
TGCAGCGCCATAAGCCGGGGGGGCAAGACAGATACGCAGTATTTT
CSAISRGGKTDTQYF
>TRBV7-9|TRBJ2-3|TRBD2|NA
TGTGCCAGCAGCCGGGCTACCGGGACTAGCCTTCATACGCAGTATTTT
CASSRATGTSLHTQYF
>TRBV5-1|TRBJ2-7|TRBD1|NA
TGCGCCAGCAGTTGGACAGGGGGCGCGGGGAACGAGCAGTACTTC
CASSWTGGAGNEQYF
>TRBV27|TRBJ1-5|NA|NA
TGTGCCAGCGGAAAACAGGGACATCAGCCCCAGCATTTT
CASGKQGHQPQHF
>TRBV6-5|TRBJ2-1|TRBD2|NA
TGTGCCAGCAGTTACGTTGCTAGCGGGTACAATGAGCAGTTCTTC
CASSYVASGYNEQFF
>TRBV27|TRBJ2-1|NA|NA
TGTGCCAGCAGTTTATCAGCTAGCAACTACAATGAGCAGTTCTTC
CASSLSASNYNEQFF
>TRBV5-1|TRBJ2-5|NA|NA
TGCGCCAGCAGCTTGTTTAGAAGCGAAAAAGAGACCCAGTACTTC
CASSLFRSEKETQYF
>TRBV5-1|TRBJ1-4|TRBD1|NA
TGCGCCAGCAGCGGGGGGACAGGGGGCGAAAAACTGTTTTTT
CASSGGTGGEKLFF
>TRBV28|TRBJ2-1|TRBD1|NA
TGTGCCAGCAGTCGCCGGGACAGGGATGGTAATGAGCAGTTCTTC
CASSRRDRDGNEQFF
>TRBV10-3|TRBJ2-1|TRBD1|NA
TGTGCCACCCAGGGGGCTAGCGTTCACAATGAGCAGTTCTTC
CATQGASVHNEQFF
>TRBV9|TRBJ2-2|NA|NA
TGTGCCAGCAGCGGTGGGCCAAACACCGGGGAGCTGTTTTTT
CASSGGPNTGELFF
>TRBV5-4|TRBJ2-5|NA|NA
TGTGCCAGCAGCCGAGGACAGACCCAAGAGACCCAGTACTTC
CASSRGQTQETQYF
>TRBV24-1|TRBJ1-5|NA|NA
TGTGCCACCAGTGATTCCACAAGTAATCAGCCCCAGCATTTT
CATSDSTSNQPQHF
>TRBV2|TRBJ2-1|TRBD2|NA
TGTGCCAGCAAGGAACGGGGGGGGCCTTTCGATGAGCAGTTCTTC
CASKERGGPFDEQFF
>TRBV5-1|TRBJ2-2|TRBD1|NA
TGCGCCAGCAGCATGACAGGGGCTCTTACCGGGGAGCTGTTTTTT
CASSMTGALTGELFF
>TRBV7-8|TRBJ2-1|NA|NA
TGTGCCAGCAGCTTAGAACAAAACAGGGTCCCTGAGCAGTTCTTC
CASSLEQNRVPEQFF
>TRBV18|TRBJ1-1|NA|NA
TGTGCCAGCCTAGTCGTCAGAAACACTGAAGCTTTCTTT
CASLVVRNTEAFF
>TRBV19|TRBJ1-5|NA|NA
TGTGCCAGTAGTATCCAGGGAAGAAGCAATCAGCCCCAGCATTTT
CASSIQGRSNQPQHF
>TRBV6-2/TRBV6-3|TRBJ2-1|NA|NA
TGTGCCAGCAGCTTAAAGCGGAGCTCCTACAATGAGCAGTTCTTC
CASSLKRSSYNEQFF
>TRBV7-8|TRBJ1-3|NA|NA
TGTGCCAGCAGCTTATCAGGCTACGGACAGCGGGGTCCGAACACCATATATTTT
CASSLSGYGQRGPNTIYF
>TRBV4-1|TRBJ2-7|NA|NA
TGCGCCAGCAGCCACGGGGCGGGACAGAACTACGAGCAGTACTTC
CASSHGAGQNYEQYF
>TRBV5-1|TRBJ1-1|NA|few
TGCGCCAGCAGCCCACTAGAGGTGAACACTGAAGCTTTCTTT
CASSPLEVNTEAFF
>TRBV28|TRBJ2-2|NA|NA
TGTGCCAGCAGTTTTTTCAGGTCTTACACCGGGGAGCTGTTTTTT
CASSFFRSYTGELFF
>TRBV30|TRBJ1-2|NA|NA
TGTGCCTGGAGTCCTTCCGGCTACGGAGGAGGCTACACCTTC
CAWSPSGYGGGYTF
>TRBV9|TRBJ2-2|TRBD2|NA
TGTGCCAGCAGCGTAGGAGGGACTAGCGGGAACACCGGGGAGCTGTTTTTT
CASSVGGTSGNTGELFF
>TRBV7-3|TRBJ1-1|TRBD1|NA
TGTGCCAGCAGGAGGGGGCCCGACACTGAAGCTTTCTTT
CASRRGPDTEAFF